The 15 T cell receptor beta chains below come from one sample, sequenced in a study of CD8+ T cells in alopecia areata. cDNA reverse transcribed from extracted RNA served as the sequencing template. The table came from immunoSEQ multiplex PCR; TCRdb's copy has only in-frame clones and leaves some out. This table has under 70,000 clones, approximately 64% appearing once. Sequences were derived from CD8+ T cells sorted from blood, sampled at week 0. The receptors derive from a human donor with alopecia areata.

The J gene is TRBJ2-7, the V gene TRBV10-3; 8 nucleotides agree with TRBD2. The CDR3 spans 15 residues. After removal of 0 bases from V and 5 bases from J, the junction contained 6 bases not matched to a gene. CDR1 is ENHRY and CDR2 is SYGVKD in the germline V gene. In nucleotides, the CDR3 is TGTGCCATCAGTGAGTCTGGCGGGAGGTTACACGAGCAGTACTTC. Protein: CAISESGGRLHEQYF.

This rearrangement joins TRBV30 to TRBJ2-5; 7 bases are shared with TRBD1. Germline V lookup: CDR1 GTSNPN, CDR2 SVGIG (reference sequence). Germline trimming cut 3 bases from V and 2 bases from J; bases unmatched to any gene: 3. This CDR3 is built from 13 residues. The CDR3 region has the DNA TGTGCCTGGAGGCCGACAGGGCAAGAGACCCAGTACTTC. Translation: CAWRPTGQETQYF.

This CDR3 reads CSVGPSGGAMSYNEQFF. Here the CDR3 DNA reads TGCAGCGTTGGCCCTAGCGGGGGGGCGATGTCCTACAATGAGCAGTTCTTC. V and J are TRBV29-1 and TRBJ2-1, with 12 nucleotides matching TRBD2. V dropped 4 bases and J dropped 1; count of bases not matched to a gene: 8. The CDR3 totals 17 residues. Germline V gene lookup returns CDR1 SQVTM and CDR2 ANQGSEA.

The chain links TRBV9 to TRBJ1-2; D uncertain. V was pared by 0 bases and J by 4 bases, with 13 bases between. The germline gives CDR1 SGDLS, CDR2 YYNGEE. The CDR3 is 15 residues long. The CDR3 DNA is TGTGCCAGCAGCGTAGACTGGTCCTCAGGCTATGGCTACACCTTC. Its translation is CASSVDWSSGYGYTF.

V is TRBV29-1 and J is TRBJ1-2; 9 bases match TRBD1. The V segment lost 0 bases and the J segment 4 bases; nucleotides outside the gene matches: 9. Germline V gene lookup returns CDR1 SQVTM and CDR2 ANQGSEA. The CDR3 loop spans 16 amino acids. The CDR3, as DNA: TGCAGCGTTGAAGATCACGGGACAGGGAACTTCTATGGCTACACCTTC. Translated: CSVEDHGTGNFYGYTF.

The gene calls are TRBV4-3 and TRBJ1-3; D not resolved. This CDR3 has 15 amino acids. The germline V gene encodes CDR1 LGHNA and CDR2 YSLEER. Trimming left V 0 bases short and J 2 bases short, with 8 bases between. DNA for the CDR3: TGCGCCAGCAGCCAAGAGTCCGCGACTGGAAACACCATATATTTT. Its protein is CASSQESATGNTIYF.

The V and J genes are TRBV5-6 and TRBJ2-5; a possible D gene is TRBD2 (7 bases). The length of the CDR3 is 16 residues. Trimming shortened V by 1 base and J by 4 bases, and 17 bases separated the two germline ends. CDR1 SGHDT and CDR2 YYEEEE come from the germline V gene. The CDR3 here is CASSLQGGRAGETQYF. For the CDR3, the DNA is TGTGCCAGCAGCTTGCAAGGGGGGAGGGCCGGAGAGACCCAGTACTTC.

This clone was seen only once. The chain combines TRBV5-1 with TRBJ2-1, with D unclear. CDR1 is SGHRS and CDR2 is YFSETQ in the germline V gene. The CDR3 runs to 12 residues. The germline V and J ends were trimmed by 4 bases and 2 bases, with 4 bases remaining between them. The CDR3 DNA sequence: TGCGCCAGCAGCCAGGCCTACAATGAGCAGTTCTTC. Translated: CASSQAYNEQFF.

This clone showed up many times. The genes are TRBV4-1 and TRBJ1-3; no clear D. The CDR3 is made up of 16 amino acids. Trimming removed 0 bases at V and 0 bases at J, with 9 bases between. Germline V CDR1 and CDR2: MGHRA, YSYEKL. The CDR3 sequence is CASSQDPGFSGNTIYF. In DNA form, the CDR3 reads TGCGCCAGCAGCCAAGATCCCGGATTCTCTGGAAACACCATATATTTT.

This chain uses TRBV27 with TRBJ2-6; TRBD2 might be the D (5 bases). The CDR3 is 15 amino acids. The germline V gene has CDR1 MNHEY and CDR2 SMNVEV (reference sequence). V was pared by 8 bases and J by 0 bases, with 11 bases between. The CDR3 sequence is CASGEGVSGANVLTF. In nucleotides, the CDR3 is TGTGCCAGCGGAGAGGGAGTCTCTGGGGCCAACGTCCTGACTTTC.

The chain couples TRBV9 to TRBJ2-1; TRBD2 might be the D (6 bases). The CDR3 has 11 residues. V was shortened by 7 bases and J by 8 bases, with 10 bases between the two germline ends. The germline CDR1 and CDR2 sequences are SGDLS and YYNGEE. The CDR3: CASQGLDEQFF. As DNA, the CDR3 is TGTGCCAGCCAGGGACTGGATGAGCAGTTCTTC.

The CDR3 is CASSSYRLRTGEETQYF. For the CDR3, the DNA is TGTGCCAGCAGCTCGTACCGACTCAGGACAGGGGAGGAGACCCAGTACTTC. The chain carries TRBV5-4 and TRBJ2-5; 9 bases agree with TRBD1. Trimming removed 3 bases from V and 5 bases from J; junction bases left unmatched: 14. CDR3 length: 17 amino acids. The germline gives CDR1 SGHNT, CDR2 YYREEE (reference sequence). Full variable domain (outside the CDR3, taken from reference TRBV5-4 and TRBJ2-5): ETGVTQSPTHLIKTRGQQVTLRCSSQSGHNTVSWYQQALGQGPQFIFQYYREEENGRGNFPPRFSGLQFPNYSSELNVNALELDDSALYLCASSSYRLRTGEETQYFGPGTRLLVL.

This rearrangement joins TRBV9 to TRBJ1-5; 7 bases fit TRBD1. Germline-derived CDR1 and CDR2 are SGDLS and YYNGEE. The CDR3 totals 15 residues. V was pared by 0 bases and J by 9 bases, with 9 bases of the junction left unmatched. The CDR3 spells CASSVGSAGGGPQHF. The DNA of the CDR3 is TGTGCCAGCAGCGTAGGAAGTGCAGGGGGGGGGCCCCAGCATTTT.

The chain links TRBV15 to TRBJ1-2; D is uncertain. Germline CDR1 LNHNV, CDR2 YYDKDF (reference sequence). Trimming cost V 3 bases and J 4 bases, with 9 bases left between them. This CDR3 spans 13 amino acids. The CDR3 reads CATSRRGVYGYTF. CDR3 bases: TGTGCCACCAGCAGGCGGGGTGTCTATGGCTACACCTTC. Filled out from reference TRBV15 and TRBJ1-2, the complete variable domain reads DAMVIQNPRYQVTQFGKPVTLSCSQTLNHNVMYWYQQKSSQAPKLLFHYYDKDFNNEADTPDNFQSRRPNTSFCFLDIRSPGLGDTAMYLCATSRRGVYGYTFGSGTRLTVV.

The V call is TRBV5-1, the J call TRBJ2-7; no firm D call. Germline V gives CDR1 SGHRS, CDR2 YFSETQ. Trimming removed 0 bases at V and 5 bases at J, with 15 bases between. The CDR3 runs to 15 residues. The CDR3 loop reads CASSLAWPSVNEQYF. The CDR3 bases are TGCGCCAGCAGCTTGGCCTGGCCTAGTGTTAACGAGCAGTACTTC.